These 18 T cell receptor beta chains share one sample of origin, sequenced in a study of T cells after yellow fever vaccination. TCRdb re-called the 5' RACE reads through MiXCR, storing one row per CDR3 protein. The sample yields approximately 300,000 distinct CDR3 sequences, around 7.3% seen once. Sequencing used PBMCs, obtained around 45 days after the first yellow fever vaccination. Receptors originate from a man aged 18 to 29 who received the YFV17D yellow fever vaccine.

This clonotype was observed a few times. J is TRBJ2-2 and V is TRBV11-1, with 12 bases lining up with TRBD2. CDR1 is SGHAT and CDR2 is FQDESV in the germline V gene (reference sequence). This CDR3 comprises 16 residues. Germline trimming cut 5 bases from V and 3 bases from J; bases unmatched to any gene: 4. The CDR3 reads CASSPWTSGDTGELFF. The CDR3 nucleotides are TGTGCCAGCAGCCCGTGGACTAGCGGGGACACCGGGGAGCTGTTTTTT.

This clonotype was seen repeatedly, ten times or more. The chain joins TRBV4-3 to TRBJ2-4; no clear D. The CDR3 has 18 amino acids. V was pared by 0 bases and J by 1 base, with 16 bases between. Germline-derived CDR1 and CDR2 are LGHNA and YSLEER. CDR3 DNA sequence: TGCGCCAGCAGCCAAGATCCCGCGGCACGACGGGCCAAAAACATTCAGTACTTC. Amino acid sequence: CASSQDPAARRAKNIQYF.

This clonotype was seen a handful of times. The CDR3 DNA reads TGCGCCAGCAGCTTCCTTATGTCGGATGAGCAGTTCTTC. It encodes CASSFLMSDEQFF. This chain joins TRBV5-1 and TRBJ2-1; D gene ambiguous. The V gene's germline CDR1 is SGHRS and CDR2 YFSETQ. The CDR3 is made up of 13 amino acids. The germline V and J ends were trimmed by 2 bases and 8 bases, with 11 bases remaining between them.

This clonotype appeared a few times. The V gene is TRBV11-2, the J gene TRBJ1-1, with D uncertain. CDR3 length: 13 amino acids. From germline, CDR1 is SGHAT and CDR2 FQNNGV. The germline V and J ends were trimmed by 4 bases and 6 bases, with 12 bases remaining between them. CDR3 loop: CASSSLTVPEAFF. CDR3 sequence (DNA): TGTGCCAGCAGCTCCCTGACGGTTCCTGAAGCTTTCTTT.

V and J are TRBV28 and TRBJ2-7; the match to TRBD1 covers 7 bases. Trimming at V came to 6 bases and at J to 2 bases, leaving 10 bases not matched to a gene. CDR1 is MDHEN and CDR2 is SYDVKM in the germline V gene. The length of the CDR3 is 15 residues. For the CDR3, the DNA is TGTGCCAGCAGAATGACCGGGACAGCAGCCTACGAGCAGTACTTC. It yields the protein CASRMTGTAAYEQYF.

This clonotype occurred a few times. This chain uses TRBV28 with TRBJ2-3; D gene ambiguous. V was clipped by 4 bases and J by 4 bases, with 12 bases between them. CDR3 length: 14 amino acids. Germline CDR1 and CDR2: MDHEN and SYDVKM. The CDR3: CASSSPGQADTQYF. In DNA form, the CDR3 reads TGTGCCAGCAGTTCCCCCGGGCAGGCAGATACGCAGTATTTT.

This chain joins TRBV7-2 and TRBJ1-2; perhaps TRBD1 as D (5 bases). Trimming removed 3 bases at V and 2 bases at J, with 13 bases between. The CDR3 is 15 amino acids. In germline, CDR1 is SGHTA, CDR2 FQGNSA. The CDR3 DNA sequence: TGTGCCAGCAGCTTTTCGGGGCTGGCGAACTATGGCTACACCTTC. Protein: CASSFSGLANYGYTF.

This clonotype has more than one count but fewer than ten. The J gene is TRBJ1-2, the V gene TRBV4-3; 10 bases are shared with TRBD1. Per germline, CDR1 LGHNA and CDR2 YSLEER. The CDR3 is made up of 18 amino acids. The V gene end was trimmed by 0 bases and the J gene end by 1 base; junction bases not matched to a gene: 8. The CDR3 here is CASSQDPSGQGDNYGYTF. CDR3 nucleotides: TGCGCCAGCAGCCAAGATCCCTCCGGACAGGGGGATAACTATGGCTACACCTTC.

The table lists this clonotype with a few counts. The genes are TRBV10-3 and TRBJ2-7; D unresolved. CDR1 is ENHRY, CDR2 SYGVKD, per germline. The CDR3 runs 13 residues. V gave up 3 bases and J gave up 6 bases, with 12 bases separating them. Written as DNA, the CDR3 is TGTGCCATCAGTGACGGGCAGCAGTTCGAGCAGTACGTC. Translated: CAISDGQQFEQYV.

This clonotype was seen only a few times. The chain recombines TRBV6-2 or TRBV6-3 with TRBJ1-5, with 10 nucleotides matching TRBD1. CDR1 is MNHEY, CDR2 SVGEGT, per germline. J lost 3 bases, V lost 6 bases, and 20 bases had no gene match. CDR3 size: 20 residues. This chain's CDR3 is CASSSIRGQGLLVTNQPQHF. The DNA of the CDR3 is TGTGCCAGCAGCTCAATAAGGGGACAGGGGCTTCTAGTAACCAATCAGCCCCAGCATTTT.

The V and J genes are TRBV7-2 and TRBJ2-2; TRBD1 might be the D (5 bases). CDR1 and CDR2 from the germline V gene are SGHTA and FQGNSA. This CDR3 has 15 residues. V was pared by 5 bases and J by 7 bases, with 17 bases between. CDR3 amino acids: CASSRAGLQGGELFF. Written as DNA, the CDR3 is TGTGCCAGCAGCCGAGCAGGGCTCCAGGGCGGGGAGCTGTTTTTT.

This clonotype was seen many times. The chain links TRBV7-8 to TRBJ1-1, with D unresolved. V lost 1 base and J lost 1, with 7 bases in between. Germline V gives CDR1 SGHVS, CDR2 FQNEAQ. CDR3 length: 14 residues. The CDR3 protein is CASSLGDTNTEAFF. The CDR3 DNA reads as TGTGCCAGCAGCTTAGGCGACACGAACACTGAAGCTTTCTTT.

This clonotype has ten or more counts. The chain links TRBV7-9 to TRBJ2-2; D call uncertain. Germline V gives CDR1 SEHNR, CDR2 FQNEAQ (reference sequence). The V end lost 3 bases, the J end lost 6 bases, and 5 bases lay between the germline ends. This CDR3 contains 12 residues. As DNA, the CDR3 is TGTGCCAGCAGCTTTTTGGCCGGGGAGCTGTTTTTT. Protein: CASSFLAGELFF.

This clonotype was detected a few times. CDR3 nucleotides: TGCAGTGCTAGTGGCGAGAAAGCTGAAGCTTTCTTT. It specifies CSASGEKAEAFF. V usage is TRBV20-1 and J usage is TRBJ1-1; D is unresolved. The length of the CDR3 is 12 residues. Trimming removed 3 bases from V and 6 bases from J, with 11 bases in between. Germline loops: CDR1 DFQATT, CDR2 SNEGSKA (reference sequence).

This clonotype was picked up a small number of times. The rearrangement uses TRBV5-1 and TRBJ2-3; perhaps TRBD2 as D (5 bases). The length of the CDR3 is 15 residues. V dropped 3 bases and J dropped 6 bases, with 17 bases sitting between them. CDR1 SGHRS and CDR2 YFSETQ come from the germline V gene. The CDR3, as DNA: TGCGCCAGCAGCTCGACGGACTCGCAACCCGATACGCAGTATTTT. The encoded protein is CASSSTDSQPDTQYF.

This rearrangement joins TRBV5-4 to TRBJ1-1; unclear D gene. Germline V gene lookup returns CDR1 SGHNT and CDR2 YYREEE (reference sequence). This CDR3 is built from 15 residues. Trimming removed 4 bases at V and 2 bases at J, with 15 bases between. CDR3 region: CASSTRGSINTEAFF. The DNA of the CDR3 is TGTGCCAGCAGCACAAGAGGGTCGATCAACACTGAAGCTTTCTTT.

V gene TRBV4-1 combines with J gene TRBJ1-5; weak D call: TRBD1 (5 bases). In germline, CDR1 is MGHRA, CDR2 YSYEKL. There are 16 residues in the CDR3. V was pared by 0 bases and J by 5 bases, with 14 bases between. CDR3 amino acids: CASSQEGAPTYQPQHF. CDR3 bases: TGCGCCAGCAGCCAAGAAGGGGCCCCGACTTATCAGCCCCAGCATTTT.

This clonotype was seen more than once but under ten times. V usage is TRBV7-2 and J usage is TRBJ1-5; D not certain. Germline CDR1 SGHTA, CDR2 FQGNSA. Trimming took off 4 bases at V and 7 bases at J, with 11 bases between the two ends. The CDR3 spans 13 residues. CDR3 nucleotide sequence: TGTGCCAGCAGCTCGGTGGCATGGCAGCCCCAGCATTTT. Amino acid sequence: CASSSVAWQPQHF.